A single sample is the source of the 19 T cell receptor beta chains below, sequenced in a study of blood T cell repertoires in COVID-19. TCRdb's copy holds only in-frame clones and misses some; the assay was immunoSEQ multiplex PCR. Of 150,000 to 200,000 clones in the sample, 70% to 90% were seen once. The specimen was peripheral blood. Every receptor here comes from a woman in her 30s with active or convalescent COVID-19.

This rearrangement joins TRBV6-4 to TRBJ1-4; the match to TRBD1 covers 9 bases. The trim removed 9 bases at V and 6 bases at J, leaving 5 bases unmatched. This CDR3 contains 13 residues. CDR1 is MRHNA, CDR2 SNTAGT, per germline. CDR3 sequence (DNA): TGTGCCAGTGCCCGGGACAGGGATGAAAAACTGTTTTTT. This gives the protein CASARDRDEKLFF.

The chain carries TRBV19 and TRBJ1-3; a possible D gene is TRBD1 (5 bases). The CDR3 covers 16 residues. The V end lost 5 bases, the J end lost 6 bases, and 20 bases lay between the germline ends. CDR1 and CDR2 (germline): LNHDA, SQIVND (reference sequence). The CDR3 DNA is TGTGCCAGTAGTCTTCACTTCGACAGAGAGAAAAACACCATATATTTT. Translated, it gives CASSLHFDREKNTIYF.

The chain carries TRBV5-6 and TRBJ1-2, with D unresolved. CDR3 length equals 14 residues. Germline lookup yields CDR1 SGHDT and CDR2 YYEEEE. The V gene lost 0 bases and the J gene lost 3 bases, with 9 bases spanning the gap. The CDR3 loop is CASSLAGAYYGYTF. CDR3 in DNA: TGTGCCAGCAGCTTGGCCGGTGCCTACTATGGCTACACCTTC.

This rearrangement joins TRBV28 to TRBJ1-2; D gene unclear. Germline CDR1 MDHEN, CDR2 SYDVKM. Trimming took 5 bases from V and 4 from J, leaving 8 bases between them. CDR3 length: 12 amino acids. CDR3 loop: CASSVTRYGYTF. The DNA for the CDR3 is TGTGCCAGCAGTGTGACACGCTATGGCTACACCTTC.

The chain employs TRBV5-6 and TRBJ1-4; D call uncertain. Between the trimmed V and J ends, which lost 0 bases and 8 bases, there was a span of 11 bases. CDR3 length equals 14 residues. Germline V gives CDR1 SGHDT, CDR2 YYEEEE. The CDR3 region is CASSLVSPREKLFF. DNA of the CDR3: TGTGCCAGCAGCTTGGTTTCCCCCAGGGAAAAACTGTTTTTT.

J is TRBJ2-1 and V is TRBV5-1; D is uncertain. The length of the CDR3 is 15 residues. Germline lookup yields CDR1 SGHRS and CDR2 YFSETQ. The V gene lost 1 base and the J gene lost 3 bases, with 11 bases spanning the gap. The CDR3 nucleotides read TGCGCCAGCAGCTTGTCCGCGCCTGGCTACAATGAGCAGTTCTTC. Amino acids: CASSLSAPGYNEQFF. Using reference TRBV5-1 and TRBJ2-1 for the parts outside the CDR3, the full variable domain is KAGVTQTPRYLIKTRGQQVTLSCSPISGHRSVSWYQQTPGQGLQFLFEYFSETQRNKGNFPGRFSGRQFSNSRSEMNVSTLELGDSALYLCASSLSAPGYNEQFFGPGTRLTVL.

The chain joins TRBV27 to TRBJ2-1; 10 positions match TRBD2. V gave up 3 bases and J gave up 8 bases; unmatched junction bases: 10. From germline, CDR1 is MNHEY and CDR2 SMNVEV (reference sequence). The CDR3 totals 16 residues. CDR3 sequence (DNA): TGTGCCAGCAGTTTGGCTAGCGGGAGTATAATAGATGAGCAGTTCTTC. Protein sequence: CASSLASGSIIDEQFF.

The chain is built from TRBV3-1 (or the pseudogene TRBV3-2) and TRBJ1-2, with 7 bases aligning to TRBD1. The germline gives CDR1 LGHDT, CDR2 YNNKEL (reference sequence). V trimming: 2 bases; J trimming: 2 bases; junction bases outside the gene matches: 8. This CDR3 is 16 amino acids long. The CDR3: CASSQQVLDRNYGYTF. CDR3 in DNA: TGTGCCAGCAGCCAACAGGTTCTGGACAGGAACTATGGCTACACCTTC.

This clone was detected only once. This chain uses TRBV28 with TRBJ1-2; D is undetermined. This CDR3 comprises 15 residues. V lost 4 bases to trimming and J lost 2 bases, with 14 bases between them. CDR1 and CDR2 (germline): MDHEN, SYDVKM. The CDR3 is CASSSGIWRNYGYTF. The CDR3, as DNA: TGTGCCAGCAGTTCGGGGATCTGGCGGAACTATGGCTACACCTTC.

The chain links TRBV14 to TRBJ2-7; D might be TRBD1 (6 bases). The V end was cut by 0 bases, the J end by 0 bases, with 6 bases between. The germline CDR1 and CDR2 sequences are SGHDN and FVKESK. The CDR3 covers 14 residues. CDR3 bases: TGTGCCAGCAGCCAAGAAGGGGGCTCCTACGAGCAGTACTTC. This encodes CASSQEGGSYEQYF.

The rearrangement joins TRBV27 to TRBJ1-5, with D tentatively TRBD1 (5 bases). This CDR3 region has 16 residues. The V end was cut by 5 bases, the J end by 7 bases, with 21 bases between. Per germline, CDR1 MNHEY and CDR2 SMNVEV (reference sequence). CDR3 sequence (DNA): TGTGCCAGCAGTCCCATAGGTAGGGGAGCGGGCCAGCCCCAGCATTTT. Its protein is CASSPIGRGAGQPQHF.

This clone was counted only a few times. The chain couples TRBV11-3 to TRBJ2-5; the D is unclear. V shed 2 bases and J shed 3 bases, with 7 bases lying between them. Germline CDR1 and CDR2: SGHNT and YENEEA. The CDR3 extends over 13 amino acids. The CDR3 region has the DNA TGTGCCAGCAGCTTAATGGCCGAAGAGACCCAGTACTTC. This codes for CASSLMAEETQYF.

The CDR3 loop reads CASFRGQEGGYTF. The CDR3 region has the DNA TGTGCCAGCTTCAGAGGACAGGAAGGAGGCTACACCTTC. The V call is TRBV6-5, the J call TRBJ1-2, with 7 bases lining up with TRBD1. In germline, CDR1 is MNHEY, CDR2 SVGAGI. The CDR3 extends over 13 amino acids. The ends lost 8 bases at V and 8 bases at J; junction bases unmatched: 11.

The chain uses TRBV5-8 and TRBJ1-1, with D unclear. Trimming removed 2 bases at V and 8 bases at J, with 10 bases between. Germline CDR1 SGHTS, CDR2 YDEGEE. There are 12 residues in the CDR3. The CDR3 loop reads CASSFRLGEAFF. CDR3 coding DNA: TGTGCCAGCAGCTTCCGGCTGGGCGAAGCTTTCTTT.

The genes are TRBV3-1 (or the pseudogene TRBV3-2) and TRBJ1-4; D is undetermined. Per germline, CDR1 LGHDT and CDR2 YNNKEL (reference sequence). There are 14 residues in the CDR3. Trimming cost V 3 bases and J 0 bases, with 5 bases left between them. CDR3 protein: CASSHIATNEKLFF. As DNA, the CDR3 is TGTGCCAGCAGCCATATTGCAACTAATGAAAAACTGTTTTTT.

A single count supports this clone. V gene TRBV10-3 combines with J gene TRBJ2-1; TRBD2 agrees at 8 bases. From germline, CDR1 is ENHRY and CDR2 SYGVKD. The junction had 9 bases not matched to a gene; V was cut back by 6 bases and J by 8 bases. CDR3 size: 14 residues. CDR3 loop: CAISYLGRGDEQFF. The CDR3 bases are TGTGCCATCAGCTACCTCGGGAGGGGGGATGAGCAGTTCTTC.

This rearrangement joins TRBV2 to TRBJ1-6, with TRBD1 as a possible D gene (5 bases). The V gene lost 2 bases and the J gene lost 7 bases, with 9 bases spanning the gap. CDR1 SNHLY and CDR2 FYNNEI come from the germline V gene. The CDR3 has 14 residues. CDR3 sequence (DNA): TGTGCCAGCAGTGAATACAGGATCAATTCACCCCTCCACTTT. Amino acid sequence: CASSEYRINSPLHF.

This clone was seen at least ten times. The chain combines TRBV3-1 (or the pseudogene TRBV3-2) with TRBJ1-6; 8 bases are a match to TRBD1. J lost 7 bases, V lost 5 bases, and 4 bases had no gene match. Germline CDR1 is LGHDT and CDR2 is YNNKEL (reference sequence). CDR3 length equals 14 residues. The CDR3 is CASSDRGFNSPLHF. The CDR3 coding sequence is TGTGCCAGCAGCGACAGGGGTTTCAATTCACCCCTCCACTTT.

The CDR3 sequence: CATGIQDSSYNEQFF. DNA of the CDR3: TGTGCCACGGGAATTCAGGACAGCTCCTACAATGAGCAGTTCTTC. V and J are TRBV10-3 and TRBJ2-1; tentatively, D is TRBD1 (6 bases). The CDR3 has 15 amino acids. Germline V gene data show CDR1 as ENHRY and CDR2 as SYGVKD. Trimming removed 10 bases at V and 0 bases at J, with 16 bases between.